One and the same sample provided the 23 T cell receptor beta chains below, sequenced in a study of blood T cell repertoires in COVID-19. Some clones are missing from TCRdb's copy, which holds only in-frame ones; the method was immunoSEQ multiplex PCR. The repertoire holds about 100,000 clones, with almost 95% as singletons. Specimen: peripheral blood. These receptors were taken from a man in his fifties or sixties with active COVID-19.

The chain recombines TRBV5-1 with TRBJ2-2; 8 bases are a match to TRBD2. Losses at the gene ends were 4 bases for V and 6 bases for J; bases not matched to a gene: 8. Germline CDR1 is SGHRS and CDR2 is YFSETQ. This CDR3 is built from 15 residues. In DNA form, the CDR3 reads TGCGCCAGCAGCCGGTGGGCTAGCGGGTCCGGGGAGCTGTTTTTT. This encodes CASSRWASGSGELFF.

CDR3 sequence reads: CASSLVTAGYNEQFF. The CDR3 DNA sequence: TGTGCCAGCAGCTTGGTCACCGCGGGCTACAATGAGCAGTTCTTC. The chain combines TRBV5-5 with TRBJ2-1, with TRBD2 as a possible D gene (5 bases). This CDR3 has 15 amino acids. Trimming left V 0 bases short and J 3 bases short, with 10 bases between. Looked up from germline, CDR1 is SGHKS and CDR2 is YYEKEE (reference sequence). The variable domain in full, completed from reference TRBV5-5 and TRBJ2-1, reads DAGVTQSPTHLIKTRGQQVTLRCSPISGHKSVSWYQQVLGQGPQFIFQYYEKEERGRGNFPDRFSARQFPNYSSELNVNALLLGDSALYLCASSLVTAGYNEQFFGPGTRLTVL.

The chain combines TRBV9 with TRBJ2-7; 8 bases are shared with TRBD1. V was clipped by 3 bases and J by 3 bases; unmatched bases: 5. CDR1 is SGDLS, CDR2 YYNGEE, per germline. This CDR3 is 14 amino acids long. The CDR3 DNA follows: TGTGCCAGCAGCGCACTACAGGGGGGCTACGAGCAGTACTTC. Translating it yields CASSALQGGYEQYF.

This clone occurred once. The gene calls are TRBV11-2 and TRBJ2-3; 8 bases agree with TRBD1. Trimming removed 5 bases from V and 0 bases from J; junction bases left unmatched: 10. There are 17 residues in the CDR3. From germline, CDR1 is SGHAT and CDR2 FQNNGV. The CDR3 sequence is CASSPIRGQASTDTQYF. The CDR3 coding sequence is TGTGCCAGCAGCCCTATCAGGGGACAGGCGAGCACAGATACGCAGTATTTT.

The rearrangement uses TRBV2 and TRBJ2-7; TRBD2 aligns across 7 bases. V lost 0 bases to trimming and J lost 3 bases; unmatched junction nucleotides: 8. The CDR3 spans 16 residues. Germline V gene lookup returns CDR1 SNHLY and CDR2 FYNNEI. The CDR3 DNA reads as TGTGCCAGCAGTGAAGCGGGGGGGGGAGCGGACTACGAGCAGTACTTC. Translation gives CASSEAGGGADYEQYF.

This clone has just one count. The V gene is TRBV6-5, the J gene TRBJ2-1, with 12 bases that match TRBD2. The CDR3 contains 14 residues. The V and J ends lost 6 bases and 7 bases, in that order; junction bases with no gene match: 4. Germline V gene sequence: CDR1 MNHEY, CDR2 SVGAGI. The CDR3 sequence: CASRSSGRGNEQFF. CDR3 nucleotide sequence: TGTGCCAGCAGGTCTAGCGGGAGGGGAAATGAGCAGTTCTTC.

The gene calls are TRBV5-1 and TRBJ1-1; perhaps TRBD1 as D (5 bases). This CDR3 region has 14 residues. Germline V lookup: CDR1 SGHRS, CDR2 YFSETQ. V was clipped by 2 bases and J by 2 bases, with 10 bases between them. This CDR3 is CASSFSGDNTEAFF. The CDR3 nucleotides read TGCGCCAGCAGCTTCTCGGGGGATAACACTGAAGCTTTCTTT.

CDR3 amino acids: CASSRQSNYGYTF. Written as DNA, the CDR3 is TGTGCCAGCAGCCGACAGTCCAACTATGGCTACACCTTC. This chain links TRBV5-6 with TRBJ1-2; perhaps TRBD1 as D (5 bases). V lost 4 bases and J 2 bases, leaving 9 bases between the germline ends. Germline V lookup: CDR1 SGHDT, CDR2 YYEEEE. The CDR3 spans 13 residues. Drawing the rest from reference TRBV5-6 and TRBJ1-2, the complete variable domain is DAGVTQSPTHLIKTRGQQVTLRCSPKSGHDTVSWYQQALGQGPQFIFQYYEEEERQRGNFPDRFSGHQFPNYSSELNVNALLLGDSALYLCASSRQSNYGYTFGSGTRLTVV.

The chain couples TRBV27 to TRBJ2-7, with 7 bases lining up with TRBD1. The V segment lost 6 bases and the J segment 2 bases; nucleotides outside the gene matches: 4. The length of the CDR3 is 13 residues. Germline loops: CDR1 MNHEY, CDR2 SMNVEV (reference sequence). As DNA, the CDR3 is TGTGCCAGCAGGGTGACAGGGACCTACGAGCAGTACTTC. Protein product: CASRVTGTYEQYF.

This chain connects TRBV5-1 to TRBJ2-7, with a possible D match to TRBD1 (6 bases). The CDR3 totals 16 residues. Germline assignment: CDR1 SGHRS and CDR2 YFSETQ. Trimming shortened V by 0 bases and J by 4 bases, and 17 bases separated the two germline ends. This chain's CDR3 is CASSLVSGRGQYEQYF. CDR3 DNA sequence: TGCGCCAGCAGCTTGGTCTCCGGCAGGGGACAATACGAGCAGTACTTC.

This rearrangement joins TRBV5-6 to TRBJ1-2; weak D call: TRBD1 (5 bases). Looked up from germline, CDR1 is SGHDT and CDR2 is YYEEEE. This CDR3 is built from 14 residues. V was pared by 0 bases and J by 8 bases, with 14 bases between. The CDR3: CASSLAQAVGGYTF. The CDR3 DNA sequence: TGTGCCAGCAGCTTGGCACAGGCGGTCGGAGGCTACACCTTC. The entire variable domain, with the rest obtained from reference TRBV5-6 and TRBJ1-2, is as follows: DAGVTQSPTHLIKTRGQQVTLRCSPKSGHDTVSWYQQALGQGPQFIFQYYEEEERQRGNFPDRFSGHQFPNYSSELNVNALLLGDSALYLCASSLAQAVGGYTFGSGTRLTVV.

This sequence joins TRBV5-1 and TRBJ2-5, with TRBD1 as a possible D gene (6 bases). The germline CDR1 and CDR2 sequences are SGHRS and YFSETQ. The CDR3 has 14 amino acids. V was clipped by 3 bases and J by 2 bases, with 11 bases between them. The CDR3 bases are TGCGCCAGCAGCTGGCAGGGGCCTCAAGAGACCCAGTACTTC. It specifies CASSWQGPQETQYF.

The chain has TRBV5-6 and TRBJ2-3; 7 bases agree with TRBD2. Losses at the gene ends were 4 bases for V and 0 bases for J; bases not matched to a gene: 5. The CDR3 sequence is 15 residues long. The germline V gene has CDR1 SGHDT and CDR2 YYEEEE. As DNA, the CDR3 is TGTGCCAGCAGCCTTAGCGGGTCTAGCACAGATACGCAGTATTTT. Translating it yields CASSLSGSSTDTQYF.

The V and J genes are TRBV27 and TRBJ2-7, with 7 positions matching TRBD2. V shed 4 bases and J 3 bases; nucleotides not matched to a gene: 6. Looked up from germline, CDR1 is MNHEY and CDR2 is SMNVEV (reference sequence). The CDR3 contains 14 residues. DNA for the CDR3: TGTGCCAGCAGTTCCGGGACTACCCACTACGAGCAGTACTTC. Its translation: CASSSGTTHYEQYF.

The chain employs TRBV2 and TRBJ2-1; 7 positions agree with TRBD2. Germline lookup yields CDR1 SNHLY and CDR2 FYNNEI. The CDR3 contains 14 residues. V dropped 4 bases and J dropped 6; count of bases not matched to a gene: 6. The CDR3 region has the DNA TGTGCCAGCAGTGGGACTAGTAAGAGCAATGAGCAGTTCTTC. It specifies CASSGTSKSNEQFF.

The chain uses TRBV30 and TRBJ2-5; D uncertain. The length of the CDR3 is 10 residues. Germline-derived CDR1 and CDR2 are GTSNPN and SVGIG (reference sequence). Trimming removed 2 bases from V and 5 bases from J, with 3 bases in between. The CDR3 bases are TGTGCCTGGAGTACTGAGACCCAGTACTTC. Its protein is CAWSTETQYF.

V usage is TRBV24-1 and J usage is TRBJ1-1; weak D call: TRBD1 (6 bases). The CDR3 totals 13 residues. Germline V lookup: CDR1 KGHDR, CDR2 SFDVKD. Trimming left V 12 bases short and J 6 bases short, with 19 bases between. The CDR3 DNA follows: TGTGCCGCACCTAGGGGGAGGGTCGCTGAAGCTTTCTTT. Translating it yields CAAPRGRVAEAFF.

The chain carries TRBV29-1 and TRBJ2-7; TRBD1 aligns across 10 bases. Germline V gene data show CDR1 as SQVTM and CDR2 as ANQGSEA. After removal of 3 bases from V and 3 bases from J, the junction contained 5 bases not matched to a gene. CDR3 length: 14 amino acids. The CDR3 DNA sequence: TGCAGCGTTGACAGCCGGGACAGGGGCTACGAGCAGTACTTC. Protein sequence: CSVDSRDRGYEQYF.

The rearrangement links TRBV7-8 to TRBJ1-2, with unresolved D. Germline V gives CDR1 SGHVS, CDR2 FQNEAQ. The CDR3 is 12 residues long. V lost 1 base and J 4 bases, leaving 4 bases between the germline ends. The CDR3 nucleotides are TGTGCCAGCAGCTTAGACGGCTATGGCTACACCTTC. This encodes CASSLDGYGYTF.

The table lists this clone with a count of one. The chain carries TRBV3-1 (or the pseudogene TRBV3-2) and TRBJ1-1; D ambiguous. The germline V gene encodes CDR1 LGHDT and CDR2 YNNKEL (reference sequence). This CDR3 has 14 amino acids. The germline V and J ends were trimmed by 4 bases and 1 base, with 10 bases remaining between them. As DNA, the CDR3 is TGTGCCAGCAGCCTCGTCGGCGGGAACACTGAAGCTTTCTTT. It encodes CASSLVGGNTEAFF.

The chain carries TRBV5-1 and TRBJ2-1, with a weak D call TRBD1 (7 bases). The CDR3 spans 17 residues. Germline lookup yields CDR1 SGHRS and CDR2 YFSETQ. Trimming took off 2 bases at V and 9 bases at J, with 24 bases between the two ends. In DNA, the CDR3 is TGCGCCAGCAGCTTCCTTAGCGGTGGGACAGCTGGGACTGAGCAGTTCTTC. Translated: CASSFLSGGTAGTEQFF.

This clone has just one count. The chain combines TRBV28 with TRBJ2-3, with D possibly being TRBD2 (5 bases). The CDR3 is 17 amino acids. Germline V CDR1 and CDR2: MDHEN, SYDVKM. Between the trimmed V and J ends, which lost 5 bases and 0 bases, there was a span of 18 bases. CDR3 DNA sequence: TGTGCCAGCAGTAACTTCGGGTTAGCGTCTAGCACAGATACGCAGTATTTT. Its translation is CASSNFGLASSTDTQYF.

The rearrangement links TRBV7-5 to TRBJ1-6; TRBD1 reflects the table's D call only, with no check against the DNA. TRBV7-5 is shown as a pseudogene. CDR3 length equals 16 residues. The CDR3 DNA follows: TGTGCCAGAAGCTTAGTGTCCCAGGGATCGAATTCACCCCTCCACTTT. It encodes CARSLVSQGSNSPLHF.